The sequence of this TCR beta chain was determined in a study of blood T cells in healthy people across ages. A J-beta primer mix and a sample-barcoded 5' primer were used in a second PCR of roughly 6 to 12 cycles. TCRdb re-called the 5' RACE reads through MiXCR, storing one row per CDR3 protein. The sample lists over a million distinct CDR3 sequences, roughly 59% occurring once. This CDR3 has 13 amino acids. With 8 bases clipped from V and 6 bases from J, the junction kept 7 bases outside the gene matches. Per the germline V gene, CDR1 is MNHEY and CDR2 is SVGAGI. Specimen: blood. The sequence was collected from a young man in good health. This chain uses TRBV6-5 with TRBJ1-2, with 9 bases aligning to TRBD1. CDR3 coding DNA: TGTGCCAGCGGGCGGGACAGGGAGGATGGCTACACCTTC. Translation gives CASGRDREDGYTF.